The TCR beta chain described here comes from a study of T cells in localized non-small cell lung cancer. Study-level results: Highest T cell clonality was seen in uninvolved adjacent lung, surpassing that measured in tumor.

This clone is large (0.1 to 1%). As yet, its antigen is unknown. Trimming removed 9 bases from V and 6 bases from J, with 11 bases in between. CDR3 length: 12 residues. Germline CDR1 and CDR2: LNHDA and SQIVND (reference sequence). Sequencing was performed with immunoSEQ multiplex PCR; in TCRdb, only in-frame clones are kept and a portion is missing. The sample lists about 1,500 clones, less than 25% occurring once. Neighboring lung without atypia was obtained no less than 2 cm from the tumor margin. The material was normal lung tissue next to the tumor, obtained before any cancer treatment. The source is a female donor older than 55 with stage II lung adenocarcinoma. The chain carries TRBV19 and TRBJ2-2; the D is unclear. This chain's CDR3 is CASSERAGELFF. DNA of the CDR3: TGTGCCAGCTCGGAGAGAGCCGGGGAGCTGTTTTTT.